The T cell receptor beta chain described here comes from a study of blood T cell dynamics during melanoma immunotherapy. Study background: Standard first-line treatment here was pembrolizumab or nivolumab plus ipilimumab in metastatic melanoma.

V lost 6 bases and J lost 10; bases outside the gene matches: 17. CDR1 MNHEY and CDR2 SVGAGI come from the germline V gene. The CDR3 is 15 amino acids. Measured with immunoSEQ multiplex PCR; TCRdb has only the in-frame clones, and not every one. The sample holds approximately 14,000 clones, 86% seen once. Described time point: week 3, after first cycle of checkpoint inhibitor. Prior systemic cancer therapy, immunosuppressant use and other active malignancies excluded patients. The sample was blood, taken from a patient treated with checkpoint blockade. This TCR derives from a human donor with melanoma. The chain is built from TRBV6-5 and TRBJ2-7, with TRBD1 identical over 8 bases. The CDR3 DNA sequence: TGTGCCAGCAGCCTACCCCGCAGGGGGCTGATGGAACAGTACTTC. This gives the protein CASSLPRRGLMEQYF.